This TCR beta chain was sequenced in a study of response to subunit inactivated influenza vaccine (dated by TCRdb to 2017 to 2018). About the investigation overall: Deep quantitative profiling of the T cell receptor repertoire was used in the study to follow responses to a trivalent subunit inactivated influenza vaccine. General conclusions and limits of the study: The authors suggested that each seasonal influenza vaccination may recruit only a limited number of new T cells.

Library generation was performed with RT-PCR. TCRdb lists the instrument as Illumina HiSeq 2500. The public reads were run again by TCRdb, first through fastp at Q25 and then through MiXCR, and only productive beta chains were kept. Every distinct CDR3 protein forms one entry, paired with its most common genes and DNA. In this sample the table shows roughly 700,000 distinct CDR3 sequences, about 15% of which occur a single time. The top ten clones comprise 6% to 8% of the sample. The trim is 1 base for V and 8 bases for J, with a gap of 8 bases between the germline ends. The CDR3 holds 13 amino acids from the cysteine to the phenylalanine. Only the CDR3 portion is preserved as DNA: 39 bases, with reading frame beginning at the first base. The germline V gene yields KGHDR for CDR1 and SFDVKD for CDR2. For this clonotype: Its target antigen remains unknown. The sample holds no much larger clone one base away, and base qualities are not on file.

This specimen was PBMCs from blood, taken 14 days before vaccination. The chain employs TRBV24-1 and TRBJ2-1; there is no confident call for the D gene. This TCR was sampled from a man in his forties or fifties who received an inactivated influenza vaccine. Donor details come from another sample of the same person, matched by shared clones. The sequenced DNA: TGTGCCACCAGTGATTTACAAGGATATGAGCAGTTCTTC. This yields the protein CATSDLQGYEQFF.